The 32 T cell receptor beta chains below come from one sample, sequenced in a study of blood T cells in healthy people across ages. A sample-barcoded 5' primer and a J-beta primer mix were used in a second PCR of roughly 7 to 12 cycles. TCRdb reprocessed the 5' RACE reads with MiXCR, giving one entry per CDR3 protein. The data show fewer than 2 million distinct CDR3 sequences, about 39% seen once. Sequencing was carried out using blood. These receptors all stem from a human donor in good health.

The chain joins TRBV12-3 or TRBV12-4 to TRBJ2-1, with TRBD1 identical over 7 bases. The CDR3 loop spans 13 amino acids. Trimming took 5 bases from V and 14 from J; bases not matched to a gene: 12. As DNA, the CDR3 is TGTGCCAGCAGTGAATCGACAGGGATAAGCAAGTTCTTC. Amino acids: CASSESTGISKFF.

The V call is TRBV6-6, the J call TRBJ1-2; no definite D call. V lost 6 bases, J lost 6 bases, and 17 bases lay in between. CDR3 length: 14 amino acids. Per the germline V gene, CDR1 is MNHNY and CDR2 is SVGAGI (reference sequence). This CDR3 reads CASSPGGRGNGYTF. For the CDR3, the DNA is TGTGCCAGCAGCCCCGGTGGGCGGGGTAATGGCTACACCTTC.

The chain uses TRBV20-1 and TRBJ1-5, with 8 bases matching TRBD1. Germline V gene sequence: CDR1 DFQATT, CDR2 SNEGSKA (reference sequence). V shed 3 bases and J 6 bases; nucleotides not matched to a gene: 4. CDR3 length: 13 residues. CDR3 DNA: TGCAGTGCTAGCTCCCAGGGGGCTCAGCCCCAGCATTTT. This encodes CSASSQGAQPQHF.

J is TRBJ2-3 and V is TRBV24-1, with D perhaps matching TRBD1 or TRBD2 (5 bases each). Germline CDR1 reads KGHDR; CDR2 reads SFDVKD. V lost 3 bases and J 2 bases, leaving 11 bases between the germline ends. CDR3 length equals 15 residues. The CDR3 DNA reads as TGTGCCACCAGTGATCTGACAGACTACACAGATACGCAGTATTTT. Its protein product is CATSDLTDYTDTQYF.

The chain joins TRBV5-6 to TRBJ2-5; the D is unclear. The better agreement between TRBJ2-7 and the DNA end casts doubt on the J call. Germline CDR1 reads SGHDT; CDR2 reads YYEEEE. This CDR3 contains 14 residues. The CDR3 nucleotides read TGTGCCAGCAGCCCGGGCTATTACGGATACGAGCAGTACTTC. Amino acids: CASSPGYYGYEQYF.

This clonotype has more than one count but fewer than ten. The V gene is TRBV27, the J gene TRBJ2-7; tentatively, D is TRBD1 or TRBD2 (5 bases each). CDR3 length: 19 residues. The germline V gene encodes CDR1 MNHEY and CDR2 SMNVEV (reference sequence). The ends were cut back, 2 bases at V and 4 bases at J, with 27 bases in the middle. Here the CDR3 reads CASSLRAGSPSGPPYEQYF. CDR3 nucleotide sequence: TGTGCCAGCAGTTTACGGGCAGGGAGCCCCTCAGGACCACCTTACGAGCAGTACTTC.

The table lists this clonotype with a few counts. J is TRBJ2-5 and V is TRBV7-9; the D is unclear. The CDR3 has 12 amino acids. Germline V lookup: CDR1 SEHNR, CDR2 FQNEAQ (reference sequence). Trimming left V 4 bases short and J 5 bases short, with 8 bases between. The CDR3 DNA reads TGTGCCAGCAGCTACACTCCGGAGACCCAGTACTTC. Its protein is CASSYTPETQYF.

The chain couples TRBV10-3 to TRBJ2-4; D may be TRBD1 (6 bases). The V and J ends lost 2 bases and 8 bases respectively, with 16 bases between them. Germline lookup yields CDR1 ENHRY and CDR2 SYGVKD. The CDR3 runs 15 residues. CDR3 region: CAISEPTLAGDIQYF. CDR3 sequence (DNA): TGTGCCATCAGTGAGCCCACTTTGGCAGGGGACATTCAGTACTTC.

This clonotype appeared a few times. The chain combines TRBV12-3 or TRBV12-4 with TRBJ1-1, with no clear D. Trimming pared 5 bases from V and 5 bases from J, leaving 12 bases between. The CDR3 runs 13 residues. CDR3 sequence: CASSANLGTEAFF. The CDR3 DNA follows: TGTGCCAGCAGTGCAAACCTAGGGACTGAAGCTTTCTTT.

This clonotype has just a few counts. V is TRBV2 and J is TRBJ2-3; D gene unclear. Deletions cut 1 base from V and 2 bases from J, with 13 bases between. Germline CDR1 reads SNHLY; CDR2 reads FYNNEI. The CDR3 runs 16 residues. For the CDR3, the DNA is TGTGCCAGCAGTGAAGAGGGATTTTTTGACACAGATACGCAGTATTTT. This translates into CASSEEGFFDTDTQYF. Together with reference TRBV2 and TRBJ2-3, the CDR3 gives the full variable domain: EPEVTQTPSHQVTQMGQEVILRCVPISNHLYFYWYRQILGQKVEFLVSFYNNEISEKSEIFDDQFSVERPDGSNFTLKIRSTKLEDSAMYFCASSEEGFFDTDTQYFGPGTRLTVL.

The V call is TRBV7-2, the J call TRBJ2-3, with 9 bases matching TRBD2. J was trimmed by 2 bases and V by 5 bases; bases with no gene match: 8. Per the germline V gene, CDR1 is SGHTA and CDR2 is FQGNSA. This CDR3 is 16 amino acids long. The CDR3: CASSTRSGGNTDTQYF. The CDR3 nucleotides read TGTGCCAGCAGCACCCGTAGCGGGGGAAACACAGATACGCAGTATTTT.

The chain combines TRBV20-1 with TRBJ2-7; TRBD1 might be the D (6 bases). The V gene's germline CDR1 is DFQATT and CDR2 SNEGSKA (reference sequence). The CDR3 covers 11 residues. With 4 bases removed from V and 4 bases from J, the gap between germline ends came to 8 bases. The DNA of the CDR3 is TGCAGTGCTACAGGGGAGTACGAGCAGTACTTC. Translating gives CSATGEYEQYF.

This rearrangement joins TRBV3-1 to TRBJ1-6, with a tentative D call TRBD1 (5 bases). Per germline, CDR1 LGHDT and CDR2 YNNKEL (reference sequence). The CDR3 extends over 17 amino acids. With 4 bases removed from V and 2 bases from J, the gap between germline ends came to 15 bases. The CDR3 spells CASSLLSGVAYNSPLHF. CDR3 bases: TGTGCCAGCAGCCTACTTTCGGGGGTCGCCTATAATTCACCCCTCCACTTT.

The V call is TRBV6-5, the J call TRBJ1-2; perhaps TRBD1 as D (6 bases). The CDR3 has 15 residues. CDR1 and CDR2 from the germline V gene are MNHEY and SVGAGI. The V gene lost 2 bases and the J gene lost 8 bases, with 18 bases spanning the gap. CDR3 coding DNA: TGTGCCAGCAGTTACCTAACAGGGCTCTCTATAGGCTACACCTTC. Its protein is CASSYLTGLSIGYTF.

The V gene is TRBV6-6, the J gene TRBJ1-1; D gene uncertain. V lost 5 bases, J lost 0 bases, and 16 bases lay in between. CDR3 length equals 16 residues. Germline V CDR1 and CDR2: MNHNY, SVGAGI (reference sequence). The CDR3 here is CASSLHLDALNTEAFF. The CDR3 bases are TGTGCCAGCAGTCTACACCTGGACGCACTGAACACTGAAGCTTTCTTT.

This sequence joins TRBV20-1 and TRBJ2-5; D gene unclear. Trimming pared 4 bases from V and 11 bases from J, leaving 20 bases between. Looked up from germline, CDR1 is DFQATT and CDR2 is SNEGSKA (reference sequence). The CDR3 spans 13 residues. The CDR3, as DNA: TGCAGTGCTACCACTTACGGACCGCAGGAGCAGTACTTC. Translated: CSATTYGPQEQYF.

The CDR3 is CASSQGVISSTNSVGYGYTF. In DNA, the CDR3 is TGTGCCAGCAGCCAAGGGGTGATTTCGTCAACAAATTCGGTCGGCTATGGCTACACCTTC. The chain carries TRBV4-2 and TRBJ1-2; no clear D gene. The CDR3 is 20 residues long. Trimming pared 1 base from V and 4 bases from J, leaving 28 bases between. Germline V gene sequence: CDR1 LGHNA, CDR2 YNFKEQ.

CDR3 DNA: TGCGCCAGCAGCTATGACAGGGGTGGGATGAACACCGGGGAGCTGTTTTTT. Protein product: CASSYDRGGMNTGELFF. V gene TRBV5-1 combines with J gene TRBJ2-2, with 8 bases identical to TRBD1. J gave up 1 base and V 3 bases, and 8 bases lay outside the gene matches. The CDR3 totals 17 residues. CDR1 is SGHRS and CDR2 is YFSETQ in the germline V gene.

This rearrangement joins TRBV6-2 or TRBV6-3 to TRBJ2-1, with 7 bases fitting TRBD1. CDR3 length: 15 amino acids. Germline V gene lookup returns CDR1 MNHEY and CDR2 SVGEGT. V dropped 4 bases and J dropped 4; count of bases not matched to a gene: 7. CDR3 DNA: TGTGCCAGCAGTTTACCTAACAGGGGATACAATGAGCAGTTCTTC. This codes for CASSLPNRGYNEQFF.

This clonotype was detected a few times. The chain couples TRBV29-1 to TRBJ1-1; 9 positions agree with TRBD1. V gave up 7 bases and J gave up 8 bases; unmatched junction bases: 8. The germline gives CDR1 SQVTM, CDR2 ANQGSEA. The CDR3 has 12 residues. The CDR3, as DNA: TGCAGCGCGCCACAGGGGGCGGGAGAAGCTTTCTTT. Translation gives CSAPQGAGEAFF.

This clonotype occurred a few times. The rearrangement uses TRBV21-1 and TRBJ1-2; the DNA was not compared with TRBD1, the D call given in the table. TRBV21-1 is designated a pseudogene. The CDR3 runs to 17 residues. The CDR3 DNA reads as TGTGCCAGCAGCAATGGGGGCCATCCCGGGACATGGCCTGGCTACACCTTC. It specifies CASSNGGHPGTWPGYTF.

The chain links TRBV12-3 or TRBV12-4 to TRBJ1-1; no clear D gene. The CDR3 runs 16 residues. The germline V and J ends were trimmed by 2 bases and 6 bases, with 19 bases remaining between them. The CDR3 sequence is CASSLRDPNYGAEAFF. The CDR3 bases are TGTGCCAGCAGTTTAAGGGATCCTAACTATGGCGCTGAAGCTTTCTTT.

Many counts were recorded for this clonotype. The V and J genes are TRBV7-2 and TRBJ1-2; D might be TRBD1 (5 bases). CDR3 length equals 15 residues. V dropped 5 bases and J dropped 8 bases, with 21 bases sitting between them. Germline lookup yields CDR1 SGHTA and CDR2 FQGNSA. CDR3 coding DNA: TGTGCCAGCAGCCCCGCCGCCCGGCAGGGAAGGGGCTACACCTTC. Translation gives CASSPAARQGRGYTF.

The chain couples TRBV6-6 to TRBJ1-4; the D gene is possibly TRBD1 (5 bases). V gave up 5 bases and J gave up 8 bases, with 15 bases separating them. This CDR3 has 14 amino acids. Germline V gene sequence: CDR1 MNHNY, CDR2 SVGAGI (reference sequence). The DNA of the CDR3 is TGTGCCAGCAGTACGGCATCCCGGGACGAAAAACTGTTTTTT. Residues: CASSTASRDEKLFF.

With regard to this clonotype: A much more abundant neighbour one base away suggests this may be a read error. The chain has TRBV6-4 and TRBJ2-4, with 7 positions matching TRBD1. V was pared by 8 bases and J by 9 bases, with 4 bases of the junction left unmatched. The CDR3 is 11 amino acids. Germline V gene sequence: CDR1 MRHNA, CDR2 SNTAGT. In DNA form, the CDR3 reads TGTGCCAGCGGACAGGAGAGCATTCAGTACTTC. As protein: CASGQESIQYF.

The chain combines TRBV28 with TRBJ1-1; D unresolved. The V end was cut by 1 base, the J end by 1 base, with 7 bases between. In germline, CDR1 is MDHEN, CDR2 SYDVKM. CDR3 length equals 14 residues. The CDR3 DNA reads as TGTGCCAGCAGTTTATCGGCCGAGAACACTGAAGCTTTCTTT. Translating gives CASSLSAENTEAFF.

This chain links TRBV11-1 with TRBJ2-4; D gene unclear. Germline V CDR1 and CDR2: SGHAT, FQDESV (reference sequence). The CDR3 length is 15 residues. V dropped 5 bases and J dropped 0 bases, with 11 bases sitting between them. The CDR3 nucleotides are TGTGCCAGCAGCCCCGGAAGGATAGCCAAAAACATTCAGTACTTC. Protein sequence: CASSPGRIAKNIQYF.

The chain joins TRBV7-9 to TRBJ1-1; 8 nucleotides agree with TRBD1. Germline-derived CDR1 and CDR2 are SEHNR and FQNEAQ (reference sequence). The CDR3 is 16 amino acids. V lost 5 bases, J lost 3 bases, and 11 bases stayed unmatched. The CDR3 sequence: CASSGRTGRTDTEAFF. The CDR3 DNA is TGTGCCAGCAGCGGGCGGACAGGGAGGACGGACACTGAAGCTTTCTTT. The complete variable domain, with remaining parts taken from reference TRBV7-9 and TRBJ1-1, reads DTGVSQNPRHKITKRGQNVTFRCDPISEHNRLYWYRQTLGQGPEFLTYFQNEAQLEKSRLLSDRFSAERPKGSFSTLEIQRTEQGDSAMYLCASSGRTGRTDTEAFFGQGTRLTVV.

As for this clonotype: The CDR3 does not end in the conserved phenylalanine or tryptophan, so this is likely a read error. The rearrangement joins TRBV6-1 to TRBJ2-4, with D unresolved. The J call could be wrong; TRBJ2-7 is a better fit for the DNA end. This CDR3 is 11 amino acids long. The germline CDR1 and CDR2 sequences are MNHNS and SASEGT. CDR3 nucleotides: TGTGCCAGCAGATTCTCCTACGAGCAGTACTTA. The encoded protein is CASRFSYEQYL.

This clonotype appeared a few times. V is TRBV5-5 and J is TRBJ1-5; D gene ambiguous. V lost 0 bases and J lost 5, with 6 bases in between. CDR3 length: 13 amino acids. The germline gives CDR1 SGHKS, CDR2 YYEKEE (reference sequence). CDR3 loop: CASSLDLYQPQHF. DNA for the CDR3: TGTGCCAGCAGCTTGGATCTTTATCAGCCCCAGCATTTT.

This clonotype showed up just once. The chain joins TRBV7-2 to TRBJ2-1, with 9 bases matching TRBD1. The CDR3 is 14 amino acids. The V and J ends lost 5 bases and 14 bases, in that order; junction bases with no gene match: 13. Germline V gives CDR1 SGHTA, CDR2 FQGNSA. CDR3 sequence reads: CASSLGQGREYEFF. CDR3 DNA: TGTGCCAGCAGCCTAGGACAGGGGCGGGAATATGAGTTCTTC. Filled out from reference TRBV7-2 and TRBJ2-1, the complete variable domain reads GAGVSQSPSNKVTEKGKDVELRCDPISGHTALYWYRQSLGQGLEFLIYFQGNSAPDKSGLPSDRFSAERTGGSVSTLTIQRTQQEDSAVYLCASSLGQGREYEFFGPGTRLTVL.

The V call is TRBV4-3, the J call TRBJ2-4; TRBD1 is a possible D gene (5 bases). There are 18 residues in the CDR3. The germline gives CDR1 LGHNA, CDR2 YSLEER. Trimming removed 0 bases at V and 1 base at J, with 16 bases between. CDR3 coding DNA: TGCGCCAGCAGCCAAGAACAGGCTTTTCTTGGGGCCAAAAACATTCAGTACTTC. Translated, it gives CASSQEQAFLGAKNIQYF.